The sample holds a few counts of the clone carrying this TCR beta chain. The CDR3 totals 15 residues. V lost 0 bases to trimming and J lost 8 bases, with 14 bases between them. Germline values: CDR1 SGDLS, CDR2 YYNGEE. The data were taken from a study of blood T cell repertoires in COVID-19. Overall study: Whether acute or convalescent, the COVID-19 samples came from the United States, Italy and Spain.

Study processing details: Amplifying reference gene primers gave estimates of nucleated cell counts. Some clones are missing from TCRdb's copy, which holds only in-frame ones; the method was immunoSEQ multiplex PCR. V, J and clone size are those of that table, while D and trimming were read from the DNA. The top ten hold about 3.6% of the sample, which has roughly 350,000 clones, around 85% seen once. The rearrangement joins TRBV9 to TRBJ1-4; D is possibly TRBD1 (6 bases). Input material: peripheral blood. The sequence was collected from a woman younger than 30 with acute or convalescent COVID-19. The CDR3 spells CASSVESGENEKLFF. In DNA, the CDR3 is TGTGCCAGCAGCGTAGAGTCAGGGGAGAACGAAAAACTGTTTTTT.